The 10 T cell receptor beta chains given below trace back to one sample, sequenced in a study of tissue T cells after allogeneic stem cell transplantation. Time point given: mouse harvest day 7 after allogeneic transplant. Each mouse received 10^7 T-cell-depleted marrow cells plus 10^6 splenic CD5+ T cells by tail vein. Method: immunoSEQ multiplex PCR; TCRdb's copy keeps in-frame clones and lacks some. The sample yields thousands of clones, 50% seen once. Sequencing was carried out using gut tissue. The receptors originated from a female BALB/c mouse given C57BL/6 T cells with graft-versus-host disease after an allogeneic hematopoietic cell transplant.

About this clone itself: Gene names follow the mouse nomenclature. Read data end 1 residue before the CDR3 end; the end is taken from the germline J gene. The chain couples TRBV26 to TRBJ2-4; D may match TRBD1 or TRBD2 (5 bases each). The CDR3 runs to 15 residues. Germline CDR1 is KGHPV and CDR2 is FQNQEV (reference sequence). Trimming shortened V by 0 bases and J by 3 bases, and 10 bases separated the two germline ends. This CDR3 is CASSLSRGWQNTLYF. Partial CDR3 DNA: TGTGCCAGCAGTCTGTCGAGGGGCTGGCAAAACACCTTGTAC.

By sample fraction, this clone is medium-sized. Mouse gene names apply. The read terminates 1 residue before the CDR3 end, so the remaining end is supplied by the germline J gene. Other DNA sequences within the sample encode an identical CDR3. The chain carries TRBV26 and TRBJ2-7; 10 nucleotides line up with TRBD2. Germline V CDR1 and CDR2: KGHPV, FQNQEV (reference sequence). The ends lost 6 bases at V and 4 bases at J; junction bases unmatched: 3. This CDR3 is 13 amino acids long. Incomplete CDR3 DNA: TGTGCCAGCAGCAGGACTGGGGGTTATGAACAGTAC. Its protein is CASSRTGGYEQY. The whole CDR3 reads CASSRTGGYEQYF.

By its share, this clone is large (0.1 to 1%). Mouse gene names apply. The read gets to within 1 residue of the CDR3 end, and the germline J gene fills in the rest. This chain connects TRBV12-1 to TRBJ1-3; the D gene is possibly TRBD1 (6 bases). The CDR3 sequence is 17 residues long. The germline V gene encodes CDR1 SGHSN and CDR2 HYEKVE. Between the trimmed V and J ends, which lost 2 bases and 0 bases, there was a span of 16 bases. The sequenced part of the CDR3 DNA is TGTGCCAGCTCTCCCCTTCCGGGACACTATTCTGGAAATACGCTCTAT. Its protein product is CASSPLPGHYSGNTLY. The entire CDR3 reads CASSPLPGHYSGNTLYF.

This clone counts as medium-sized (0.01 to 0.1%). Gene labels here are mouse ones. The read stops 1 residue short of the end of the CDR3; the missing end is completed from the germline J gene. The chain has TRBV13-3 and TRBJ2-7; 10 nucleotides match TRBD2. This CDR3 region has 15 residues. Germline V gene lookup returns CDR1 NNHDY and CDR2 SYVADS. J was trimmed by 2 bases and V by 5 bases; bases with no gene match: 7. CDR3 bases read: TGTGCCAGCAGCCTCAGACTGGGGGGCCCCTATGAACAGTAC. This codes for CASSLRLGGPYEQY. Given in full, the CDR3 is CASSLRLGGPYEQYF.

Concerning this clone: The genes and germline here are from mouse. The read halts 1 residue ahead of the CDR3 end, with the missing end drawn from the germline J gene. The chain links TRBV26 to TRBJ1-2, with D hard to call. Germline assignment: CDR1 KGHPV and CDR2 FQNQEV (reference sequence). The V end lost 5 bases, the J end lost 0 bases, and 4 bases lay between the germline ends. This CDR3 has 12 amino acids. Partial CDR3 DNA: TGTGCCAGCAGTACATCAAACTCCGACTACACC. This encodes CASSTSNSDYT. From start to end, the CDR3 is CASSTSNSDYTF. Full variable domain (remainder filled in from reference TRBV26 and TRBJ1-2): NSKVIQTPRYLVKGQGQKAKMRCIPEKGHPVVFWYQQNKNNEFKFLINFQNQEVLQQIDMTEKRFSAECPSNSPCSLEIQSSEAGDSALYLCASSTSNSDYTFGSGTRLLVI.

About this clone: Mouse gene names and germline throughout. The CDR3 extends 1 residue past the end of the read, so its final part is completed from the germline J gene. V gene TRBV3 combines with J gene TRBJ2-5; unclear D gene. The length of the CDR3 is 14 residues. The germline CDR1 and CDR2 sequences are SNHLY and FYNGKV (reference sequence). Trimming shortened V by 0 bases and J by 6 bases, and 10 bases separated the two germline ends. Partial CDR3 DNA: TGTGCCAGCAGCTTAGCGCGGGGTGGGGACACCCAGTAC. It encodes CASSLARGGDTQY. The CDR3 in full is CASSLARGGDTQYF.

This clone appeared a few times. Genes and germline come from the mouse. The read ends 1 residue shy of where the CDR3 ends; the end is completed using the germline J gene. This chain connects TRBV26 to TRBJ2-5; 7 bases map to TRBD2. Trimming cost V 4 bases and J 0 bases; bases outside gene matches: 1. Per the germline V gene, CDR1 is KGHPV and CDR2 is FQNQEV (reference sequence). The CDR3 length is 14 residues. The sequenced part of the CDR3 DNA is TGTGCCAGCAGTCGACTGGGTAACCAAGACACCCAGTAC. Translated: CASSRLGNQDTQY. The full-length CDR3 reads as CASSRLGNQDTQYF.

Comments on this clone: Germline and genes here are mouse. The CDR3 is cut off 1 residue early in the read; its end comes from the germline J gene. This chain links TRBV15 with TRBJ2-7; the match to TRBD2 covers 8 bases. Germline loops: CDR1 SGHND, CDR2 FRSKSL. J gave up 5 bases and V 4 bases, and 1 base lay outside the gene matches. CDR3 length equals 12 residues. The CDR3 bases that were read are TGTGCCAGCAGTTCCTGGGGGGATGAACAGTAC. Its protein is CASSSWGDEQY. The whole CDR3 protein is CASSSWGDEQYF.

To note about this clone: Gene names denote mouse genes. Sequencing ends 1 residue short of the CDR3 end; the germline J gene provides the rest. This sequence joins TRBV1 and TRBJ1-3; D uncertain. The CDR3 contains 13 residues. V lost 0 bases and J lost 0, with 0 bases in between. The germline CDR1 and CDR2 sequences are NSQYPW and LRSPGD (reference sequence). The sequenced part of the CDR3 DNA is TGCACCTGCAGTGCAGATTCTGGAAATACGCTCTAT. It is translated as CTCSADSGNTLY. The CDR3 reads in full as CTCSADSGNTLYF.

In the case of this clone: The germline and genes are mouse ones. Read data end 1 residue before the CDR3 end; the end is taken from the germline J gene. The V and J genes are TRBV5 and TRBJ2-5, with TRBD2 matching over 12 bases. In germline, CDR1 is LGHNA, CDR2 YNLKQL (reference sequence). After removal of 4 bases from V and 3 bases from J, the junction contained 2 bases not matched to a gene. There are 15 residues in the CDR3. CDR3 bases read: TGTGCCAGCAGCCCTGGACTGGGGGGGCAAGACACCCAGTAC. Its protein product is CASSPGLGGQDTQY. The complete CDR3 protein is CASSPGLGGQDTQYF.